A selection of T cell receptor beta chains follows, all from one sample in a study of T cells after yellow fever vaccination. MiXCR, applied by TCRdb to the 5' RACE reads, yields one record per CDR3 protein. This sample yields hundreds of thousands of distinct CDR3 sequences, of which approximately 13% are seen a single time; around an eighth belongs to the top ten. Sequences were derived from PBMCs, sampled on the day of the yellow fever booster vaccination. The receptors shown here come from a man aged 25 to 40 who received the YFV17D yellow fever vaccine. Both conserved end residues are part of each CDR3. D genes are given only for firm matches. Clone size, where shown, is once, few, many, or a class for clones that have expanded.

d_call,clone_size,v_call,cdr3_length,j_call,cdr3_nt,cdr3_aa
TRBD1,many,TRBV28,15,TRBJ2-7,TGTGCCAGCAGTGCGGCCGGGACAGAAGGCTACGAGCAGTACTTC,CASSAAGTEGYEQYF
-,few,TRBV11-3,10,TRBJ2-5,TGTGAGCTTCCGGCAGAGACCCAGTACTTC,CELPAETQYF
-,-,TRBV20-1,13,TRBJ2-5,TGCAGTGCCATAGATCCCGCCGGGGAGACCCAGTACTTC,CSAIDPAGETQYF
-,-,TRBV20-1,14,TRBJ2-7,TGCAGTGCTAGGGATCCCTCTCTGGGCGACGAGCAGTACTTC,CSARDPSLGDEQYF
-,-,TRBV29-1,13,TRBJ2-7,TGCAGCGTTAGAAGACAGATGGGGTACGAGCAGTACTTC,CSVRRQMGYEQYF
-,-,TRBV29-1,15,TRBJ2-1,TGCAGCGTTGAATTCTGGGGGAGAAGGAGCAATGAGCAGTTCTTC,CSVEFWGRRSNEQFF
TRBD1,-,TRBV5-6,16,TRBJ2-7,TGTGCCAGCAGCTTGGCGACAGGGGTGGGCCTCTACGAGCAGTACTTC,CASSLATGVGLYEQYF
TRBD2,few,TRBV10-3,16,TRBJ2-2,TGTGCCATCGAACCGGGCGGGAGGGCGCTAGCCGGGGAGCTGTTTTTT,CAIEPGGRALAGELFF
TRBD2,-,TRBV10-1,14,TRBJ2-5,TGCGCCAGCAGTGACGGGACTAGTCAAGAGACCCAGTACTTC,CASSDGTSQETQYF
TRBD2,few,TRBV10-3,17,TRBJ2-7,TGTGCCATCAGTCCGGGACTAGCGGGAGGGCTTGACTACGAGCAGTACTTC,CAISPGLAGGLDYEQYF
-,many,TRBV7-3,13,TRBJ2-3,TGTGCCAGCAGTTTAAGCAGCACAGATACGCAGTATTTT,CASSLSSTDTQYF
TRBD2,-,TRBV5-6,18,TRBJ2-5,TGTGCCAGCAGCTTTCGGACTAGCGGGGAGTCCCCCCAAGAGACCCAGTACTTC,CASSFRTSGESPQETQYF
-,few,TRBV30,14,TRBJ2-2,TGTGCCTGGGGGGTAGGGGGAGGCACCGGGGAGCTGTTTTTT,CAWGVGGGTGELFF
-,few,TRBV5-1,14,TRBJ2-7,TGCGCCAGCAGCTCCGGGACGGTTGTCTACGAGCAGTACTTC,CASSSGTVVYEQYF
-,few,TRBV7-2,12,TRBJ1-5,TGTGCCAGCAGCTTAGGGCCTCAGCCCCAGCATTTT,CASSLGPQPQHF